This T cell receptor beta chain was sequenced in a study of T cells in localized non-small cell lung cancer. The table came from immunoSEQ multiplex PCR; TCRdb's copy has only in-frame clones and leaves some out. The top ten hold around 7.3% of the sample, which has over 35,000 clones, approximately 81% seen once. Germline CDR1 SGHKS, CDR2 YYEKEE (reference sequence). V trimming: 4 bases; J trimming: 5 bases; junction bases outside the gene matches: 3. The CDR3 sequence is 13 residues long. Overall study results and limits: Prolonged overall survival went with higher T cell density in the blood. Uninvolved adjacent lung, not tumor, had the highest T cell clonality. The tumor had only one region sequenced, so heterogeneity remains possible. When the top 100 tumor clones were examined, a median around 58 of them also appeared in the adjacent lung, which was paired and uninvolved.

Concerning this clone: Its cognate antigen is unknown.

This chain connects TRBV5-5 to TRBJ1-2; 9 nucleotides match TRBD1. Sequencing used peripheral blood mononuclear cells, obtained before any cancer treatment. The sequence derives from a male donor at least 60 years old with stage II lung adenocarcinoma. Here the CDR3 DNA reads TGTGCCAGCAGCGTACAGGGGGCGTATGGCTACACCTTC. Its protein is CASSVQGAYGYTF.